This T cell receptor (beta chain) was retrieved from a study of T cells in severe cutaneous drug reactions. This clonotype counts as large by frequency. Its antigen is as yet unknown. Carbamazepine had induced Stevens-Johnson syndrome or toxic epidermal necrolysis in the sequenced donors. Peripheral blood was from CBZ-SJS/TEN patients: about five Han Chinese, six European. Bulk and single-cell libraries used iRepertoire multiplex PCR with TCR subtype-specific primers. Reprocessing the multiplex PCR reads, TCRdb reports a single entry for every CDR3 protein and omits DNA. Its table records about 550 distinct CDR3 sequences. Study findings and constraints: Tolerant-control and healthy-donor PBMC lacked or rarely had the public CDR3 found in blisters.

Per germline, CDR1 LGHDT and CDR2 YNNKEL (reference sequence). This CDR3 has 12 amino acids. This chain joins TRBV3-1 and TRBJ2-7. Sequencing was performed on PBMCs. The clonotype originates from a human donor with Stevens-Johnson syndrome, a severe cutaneous drug reaction. CDR3 loop: CASSASTYEQYF.